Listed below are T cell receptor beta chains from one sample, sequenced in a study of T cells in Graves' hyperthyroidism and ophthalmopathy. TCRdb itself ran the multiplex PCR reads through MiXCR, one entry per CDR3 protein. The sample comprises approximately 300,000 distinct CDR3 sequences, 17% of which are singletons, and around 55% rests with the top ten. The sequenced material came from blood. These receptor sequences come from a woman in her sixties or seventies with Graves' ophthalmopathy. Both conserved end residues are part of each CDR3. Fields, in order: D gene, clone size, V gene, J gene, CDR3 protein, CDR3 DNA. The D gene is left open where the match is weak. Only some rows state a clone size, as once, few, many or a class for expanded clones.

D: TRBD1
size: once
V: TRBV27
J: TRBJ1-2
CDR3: CASSSTGGVYGYTF
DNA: TGTGCCAGCAGTTCGACAGGGGGCGTCTATGGCTACACCTTC

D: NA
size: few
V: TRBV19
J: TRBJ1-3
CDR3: CASSSGRPGGNTIYF
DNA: TGTGCCAGTAGTAGCGGACGGCCCGGGGGAAACACCATATATTTT

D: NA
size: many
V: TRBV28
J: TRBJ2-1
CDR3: CASSPEGGGDEQFF
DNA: TGTGCCAGCAGCCCCGAGGGGGGTGGCGATGAGCAGTTCTTC

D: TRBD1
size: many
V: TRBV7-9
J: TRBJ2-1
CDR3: CASSLGQANEQFF
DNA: TGTGCCAGCAGCCTTGGACAGGCCAATGAGCAGTTCTTC

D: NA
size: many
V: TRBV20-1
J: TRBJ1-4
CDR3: CSATQAVEEKLFF
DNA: TGCAGTGCTACGCAGGCCGTCGAGGAAAAACTGTTTTTT

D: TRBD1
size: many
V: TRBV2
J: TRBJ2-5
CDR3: CASGNRGRETQYF
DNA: TGTGCCAGCGGTAACAGGGGGCGAGAGACCCAGTACTTC

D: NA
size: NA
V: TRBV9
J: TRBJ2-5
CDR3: CASSGGGRELVETQYF
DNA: TGTGCCAGCAGCGGGGGGGGGCGGGAGCTGGTTGAGACCCAGTACTTC

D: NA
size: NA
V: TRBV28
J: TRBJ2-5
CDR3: CASSLFPGRGKETQYF
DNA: TGTGCCAGCAGTTTATTCCCGGGACGCGGTAAAGAGACCCAGTACTTC

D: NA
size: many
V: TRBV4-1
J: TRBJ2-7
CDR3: CASSQVDLLSSYEQYF
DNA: TGCGCCAGCAGCCAGGTGGACTTACTGAGCTCCTACGAGCAGTACTTC

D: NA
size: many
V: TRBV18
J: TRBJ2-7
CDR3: CASSPGGDRNYEQYF
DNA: TGTGCCAGCTCACCGGGGGGGGACAGAAACTACGAGCAGTACTTC

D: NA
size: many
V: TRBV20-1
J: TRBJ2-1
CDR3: CSARLTGRQGQFF
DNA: TGCAGTGCGAGACTGACAGGGAGGCAGGGGCAGTTCTTC

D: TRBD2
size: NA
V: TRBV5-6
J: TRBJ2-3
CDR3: CASSFRASGILGLTDTQYF
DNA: TGTGCCAGCAGCTTTCGGGCTAGCGGGATACTCGGTCTCACAGATACGCAGTATTTT

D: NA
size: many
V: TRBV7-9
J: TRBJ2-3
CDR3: CASSPQTGDTDTQYF
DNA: TGTGCCAGCAGCCCCCAAACGGGGGACACAGATACGCAGTATTTT

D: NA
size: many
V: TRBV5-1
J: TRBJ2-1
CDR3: CASSHDSYNEQFF
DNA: TGCGCCAGCAGCCACGACAGTTACAATGAGCAGTTCTTC

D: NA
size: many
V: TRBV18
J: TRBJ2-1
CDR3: CASSPIPGIHPQDNEQFF
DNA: TGTGCCAGCTCCCCTATTCCGGGAATACATCCACAGGACAATGAGCAGTTCTTC

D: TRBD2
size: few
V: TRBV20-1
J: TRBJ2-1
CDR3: CSAPTSGRVNEQFF
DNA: TGCAGTGCTCCCACTAGCGGGAGAGTCAATGAGCAGTTCTTC

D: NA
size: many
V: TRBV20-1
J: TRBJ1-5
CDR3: CSARDSAYSNQPQHF
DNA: TGCAGTGCTCGAGACAGCGCCTATAGCAATCAGCCCCAGCATTTT

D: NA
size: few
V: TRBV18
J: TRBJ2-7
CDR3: CASSPPFPRGNYEQYF
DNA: TGTGCCAGCTCACCACCGTTTCCTCGCGGAAACTACGAGCAGTACTTC

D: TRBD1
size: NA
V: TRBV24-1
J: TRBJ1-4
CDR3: CATSDPGQGREKLFF
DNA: TGTGCCACCAGTGATCCGGGACAGGGCAGAGAAAAACTGTTTTTT

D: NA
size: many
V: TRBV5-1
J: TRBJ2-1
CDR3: CASSLEQGGNEQFF
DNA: TGCGCCAGCAGCTTGGAACAGGGAGGCAATGAGCAGTTCTTC

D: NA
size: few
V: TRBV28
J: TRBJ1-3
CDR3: CASSLFPLTVSSGNTIYF
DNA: TGTGCCAGCAGTTTATTTCCATTGACGGTGAGCTCTGGAAACACCATATATTTT

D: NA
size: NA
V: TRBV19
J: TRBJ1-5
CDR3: CASSLTGQPQHF
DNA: TGTGCCAGTAGTTTGACCGGCCAGCCCCAGCATTTT

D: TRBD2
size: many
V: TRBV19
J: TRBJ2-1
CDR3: CASSIDKAGGLYNEQFF
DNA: TGTGCCAGTAGTATAGATAAGGCGGGAGGGCTCTACAATGAGCAGTTCTTC

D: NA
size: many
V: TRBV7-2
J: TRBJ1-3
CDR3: CASSLALGASGNTIYF
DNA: TGTGCCAGCAGCTTAGCGCTGGGGGCCTCTGGAAACACCATATATTTT

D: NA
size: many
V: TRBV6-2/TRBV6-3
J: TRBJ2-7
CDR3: CASSWFSAGHYEQYF
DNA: TGTGCCAGCAGTTGGTTCTCGGCGGGACATTACGAGCAGTACTTC

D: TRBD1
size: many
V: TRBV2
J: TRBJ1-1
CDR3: CASTGQVNTEAFF
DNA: TGTGCCAGCACCGGACAGGTGAACACTGAAGCTTTCTTT

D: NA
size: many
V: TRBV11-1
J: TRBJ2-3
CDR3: CASSLSGQYSTDTQYF
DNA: TGTGCCAGCAGCTTATCCGGACAGTATAGCACAGATACGCAGTATTTT

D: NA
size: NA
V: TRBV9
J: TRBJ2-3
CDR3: CASSPSPGSTDTQYF
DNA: TGTGCCAGCAGCCCCTCACCCGGTAGCACAGATACGCAGTATTTT

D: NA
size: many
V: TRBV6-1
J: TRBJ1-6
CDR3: CASTKVGAHLHF
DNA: TGTGCCAGCACCAAGGTGGGGGCCCACCTCCACTTT

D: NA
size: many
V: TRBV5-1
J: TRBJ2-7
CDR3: CASSRGGGDYEQYF
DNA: TGCGCCAGCAGCCGAGGGGGAGGTGACTACGAGCAGTACTTC

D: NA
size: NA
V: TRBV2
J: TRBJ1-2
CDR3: CASNSRDKIDGYTF
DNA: TGTGCCAGCAATTCGCGGGACAAAATAGATGGCTACACCTTC

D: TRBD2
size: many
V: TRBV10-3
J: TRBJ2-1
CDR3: CAISPGLAGNNEQFF
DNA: TGTGCCATCAGTCCTGGACTAGCGGGGAACAATGAGCAGTTCTTC

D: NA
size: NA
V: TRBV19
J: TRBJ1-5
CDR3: CASSIQASGSYQPQHF
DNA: TGTGCCAGTAGTATACAGGCCTCGGGATCATATCAGCCCCAGCATTTT

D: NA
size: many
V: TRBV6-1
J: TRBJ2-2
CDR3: CASRAGTANTGELFF
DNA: TGTGCCAGCAGAGCCGGGACGGCTAACACCGGGGAGCTGTTTTTT